This T cell receptor (beta chain) appears in the sequencing data of a study of shared clonotypes between healthy human individuals. Per germline, CDR1 SGHDT and CDR2 YYEEEE. V gave up 3 bases and J gave up 1 base, with 16 bases separating them. This CDR3 contains 16 residues. Everyone who donated was a Caucasian adult who lived in Nashville, Tennessee. The authors divided CD4+ cells into CD45RA+ naive and CD45RA-negative memory subsets. Genomic DNA from each subset was divided evenly over several immunoSEQ plates. The assay was immunoSEQ multiplex PCR, and TCRdb's table has in-frame clones only and misses some. The sample carries 2,500,000 or so clones, 93% recorded once. Overall study results and limits: Naive CD4 clonotype sharing across a few donors was roughly 5%.

This clone was counted a single time. Its antigen is unidentified. Sample: naive CD4+ T cells from PBMCs. Subset reported: CD45RA+ positively selected. The TCR was taken from a man younger than 35 in good health. Some clones in this sample may be carry-over from other donors' samples. The rearrangement uses TRBV5-6 and TRBJ2-5, with a weak D call TRBD1 (5 bases). CDR3 DNA sequence: TGTGCCAGCAGCTCACGTTCTGTCAGGGCCCAAGAGACCCAGTACTTC. It specifies CASSSRSVRAQETQYF.